This T cell receptor beta chain originates from a study of circulating and synovial CD4+ cells in juvenile arthritis. V gave up 5 bases and J gave up 6 bases; unmatched junction bases: 12. This CDR3 is 16 amino acids long. Germline-derived CDR1 and CDR2 are LGHNA and YSLEER. The data were produced by immunoSEQ multiplex PCR, yet TCRdb's version contains in-frame clones alone and is incomplete. This table has some 16,000 clones, around 91% appearing once. The sample was CD4+ T cells from blood. The sequence was collected from a human donor with juvenile idiopathic arthritis. The chain has TRBV4-3 and TRBJ1-1, with TRBD1 matching over 10 bases. The DNA of the CDR3 is TGCGCCAGCAGCTATGCCCTGACAGGGGGCGTAGCTGAAGCTTTCTTT. Protein product: CASSYALTGGVAEAFF.